The source of this T cell receptor beta chain is a study of blood T cells in healthy people across ages. Primed by a sample-barcoded 5' primer and a J-beta primer mix, a second PCR proceeded for 7 to 11 cycles. A tag from a template-switch adaptor with 12 random nucleotides marked each cDNA molecule. TCRdb processed the 5' RACE reads anew with MiXCR; each CDR3 protein has one entry. The sample contains roughly 1,700,000 distinct CDR3 sequences, about 28% of which appear only once. General observations from the study: Measured against age, TCR beta diversity per million T cells decreased in a roughly linear manner. It was the long-lived donors that had more naive CD4+ cells and higher diversity than aged donors.

Germline CDR1 is MNHEY and CDR2 is SMNVEV (reference sequence). This CDR3 region has 12 residues. Trimming pared 6 bases from V and 6 bases from J, leaving 9 bases between. In its sample, this clonotype was seen a few times. Its antigen is not known. The V call is TRBV27, the J call TRBJ2-1; D is unclear. The TCR originated in a woman under 40 in good health. Material for sequencing was blood. In DNA form, the CDR3 reads TGTGCCAGCAGCTCGGCTCCCAATGAGCAGTTCTTC. Its protein product is CASSSAPNEQFF.